The next 27 T cell receptor beta chains were all read from a single sample in a study of T cells of healthy individuals. In TCRdb, the 5' RACE reads were re-called with MiXCR into one record per CDR3 protein. The sample lists 75,000 to 95,000 distinct CDR3 sequences; approximately 5.4% were seen once. Source of these receptors: a female donor in good health.

Ten or more counts support this clonotype. The CDR3 reads CSARERIAGDNEQFF. The CDR3 DNA is TGCAGTGCTAGAGAACGGATAGCGGGGGACAATGAGCAGTTCTTC. The rearrangement uses TRBV20-1 and TRBJ2-1; 9 bases match TRBD2. Unmatched junction bases numbered 5, after V lost 0 bases and J lost 5 bases. The germline gives CDR1 DFQATT, CDR2 SNEGSKA (reference sequence). This CDR3 region has 15 residues.

This clonotype was seen many times. The gene calls are TRBV30 and TRBJ2-2; no definite D call. The CDR3 runs 13 residues. Trimming cost V 0 bases and J 6 bases, with 8 bases left between them. The germline V gene encodes CDR1 GTSNPN and CDR2 SVGIG (reference sequence). CDR3 region: CAWSVGFAGELFF. CDR3 in DNA: TGTGCCTGGAGTGTTGGGTTTGCCGGGGAGCTGTTTTTT.

This clonotype was counted many times. The genes are TRBV12-3 or TRBV12-4 and TRBJ2-1; 9 bases are a match to TRBD2. CDR3 length equals 15 residues. V lost 5 bases, J lost 2 bases, and 4 bases stayed unmatched. The CDR3 spells CASSPSSGTYNEQFF. The DNA of the CDR3 is TGTGCCAGCAGTCCATCTAGCGGGACCTACAATGAGCAGTTCTTC.

This clonotype has more than one count but fewer than ten. This rearrangement joins TRBV6-6 to TRBJ1-5; D possibly corresponds to TRBD1 (5 bases). Looked up from germline, CDR1 is MNHNY and CDR2 is SVGAGI (reference sequence). This CDR3 has 13 residues. V was pared by 6 bases and J by 7 bases, with 13 bases between. The CDR3 DNA reads TGTGCCAGCAGACCCGGGACCACACAGCCCCAGCATTTT. This sequence encodes CASRPGTTQPQHF.

This clonotype was detected only a few times. The rearrangement joins TRBV12-3 or TRBV12-4 to TRBJ1-1, with TRBD1 matching over 10 bases. V lost 5 bases and J lost 6; bases outside the gene matches: 6. This CDR3 spans 14 amino acids. CDR3 bases: TGTGCCAGCAGTCCGACAGGGGGCGCGGCTGAAGCTTTCTTT. Protein sequence: CASSPTGGAAEAFF.

This sequence joins TRBV18 and TRBJ1-1; D remains unclear. Germline values: CDR1 KGHSH, CDR2 LQKENI. V lost 6 bases and J lost 1, with 12 bases in between. This CDR3 has 14 residues. The CDR3 bases are TGTGCCAGCTCTCAGCAACACGGGAACACTGAAGCTTTCTTT. Protein sequence: CASSQQHGNTEAFF. Looking up the rest from reference TRBV18 and TRBJ1-1 gives the full variable domain: NAGVMQNPRHLVRRRGQEARLRCSPMKGHSHVYWYRQLPEEGLKFMVYLQKENIIDESGMPKERFSAEFPKEGPSILRIQQVVRGDSAAYFCASSQQHGNTEAFFGQGTRLTVV.

This clonotype appeared many times. The chain links TRBV15 to TRBJ2-1, with D hard to call. The CDR3 has 15 amino acids. The V end lost 2 bases, the J end lost 5 bases, and 13 bases lay between the germline ends. The germline V gene has CDR1 LNHNV and CDR2 YYDKDF (reference sequence). CDR3 DNA sequence: TGTGCCACCAGCAGACCAGCCCGGGCCGACAATGAGCAGTTCTTC. It is translated as CATSRPARADNEQFF.

In this sample, this clonotype turned up many times. DNA for the CDR3: TGTGCCAGCAGCTCTGCGGGATCCTCTATTGGCTACACCTTC. Protein product: CASSSAGSSIGYTF. V is TRBV7-9 and J is TRBJ1-2, with D hard to call. CDR1 and CDR2 from the germline V gene are SEHNR and FQNEAQ (reference sequence). This CDR3 is built from 14 residues. The ends were cut back, 4 bases at V and 7 bases at J, with 16 bases in the middle.

This clonotype has ten or more counts. V is TRBV4-1 and J is TRBJ2-1; TRBD2 matches at 12 bases. Germline CDR1 reads MGHRA; CDR2 reads YSYEKL. This CDR3 region has 16 residues. J lost 9 bases, V lost 2 bases, and 8 bases had no gene match. CDR3 sequence reads: CASSQLRLAGVGEQFF. In DNA, the CDR3 is TGCGCCAGCAGCCAACTCCGACTAGCGGGAGTCGGTGAGCAGTTCTTC.

A remark on this clonotype: A much larger clonotype is one base distant, so this may be a read error. The V and J genes are TRBV12-3 or TRBV12-4 and TRBJ2-1, with D tentatively TRBD2 (5 bases). CDR3 size: 13 residues. The CDR3 DNA reads as TGTGCCAGCAGTTTGTGGGAGTACAATGTGCAGTTCTTC. Translated, it gives CASSLWEYNVQFF.

The table lists this clonotype with many counts. The chain has TRBV24-1 and TRBJ2-7, with D possibly TRBD2 on 5 matching bases. The CDR3 loop spans 15 amino acids. Germline-derived CDR1 and CDR2 are KGHDR and SFDVKD. V was trimmed by 2 bases and J by 7 bases, leaving 17 bases between them. In DNA form, the CDR3 reads TGTGCCACCAGTGATTCCGGGATCCTCCCGGGGGAGCAGTACTTC. This sequence encodes CATSDSGILPGEQYF.

This clonotype was counted ten times or more. The gene calls are TRBV6-2 or TRBV6-3 and TRBJ2-5; D uncertain. The germline V gene has CDR1 MNHEY and CDR2 SVGEGT. There are 15 residues in the CDR3. The V and J ends lost 7 bases and 1 base respectively, with 16 bases between them. Here the CDR3 reads CASTLGRRIQETQYF. CDR3 nucleotide sequence: TGTGCCAGCACTTTAGGACGACGGATCCAAGAGACCCAGTACTTC.

Ten or more counts support this clonotype. The CDR3 here is CASSEYPSGHGYEQYF. CDR3 DNA sequence: TGTGCCAGCAGTGAATACCCTAGCGGACATGGGTACGAGCAGTACTTC. V gene TRBV2 combines with J gene TRBJ2-7; the match to TRBD2 covers 7 bases. The CDR3 extends over 16 amino acids. Germline loops: CDR1 SNHLY, CDR2 FYNNEI. The ends lost 2 bases at V and 4 bases at J; junction bases unmatched: 11.

This clonotype was observed a few times. This rearrangement joins TRBV5-4 to TRBJ2-7, with a tentative D call TRBD1 (5 bases). CDR1 is SGHNT, CDR2 YYREEE, per germline (reference sequence). This CDR3 is 14 amino acids long. The ends were cut back, 0 bases at V and 6 bases at J, with 13 bases in the middle. The CDR3 is CASSLVEQASEQYF. The CDR3 nucleotides are TGTGCCAGCAGCTTGGTGGAACAGGCGTCCGAGCAGTACTTC.

This clonotype was observed many times. This chain joins TRBV6-5 and TRBJ2-7, with 9 nucleotides matching TRBD2. The V gene end was trimmed by 6 bases and the J gene end by 2 bases; junction bases not matched to a gene: 8. This CDR3 has 15 amino acids. Germline CDR1 MNHEY, CDR2 SVGAGI. The CDR3 coding sequence is TGTGCCAGCAGCGAGTCACTAGCGGGCGCCTACGAGCAGTACTTC. Encoded protein: CASSESLAGAYEQYF.

At least ten counts were recorded for this clonotype. V usage is TRBV11-2 and J usage is TRBJ1-2; TRBD1 aligns across 10 bases. CDR1 is SGHAT, CDR2 FQNNGV, per germline. This CDR3 is 15 amino acids long. Germline trimming cut 3 bases from V and 1 base from J; bases unmatched to any gene: 2. As DNA, the CDR3 is TGTGCCAGCAGCTTGGGGACAGGGGATAACTATGGCTACACCTTC. It encodes CASSLGTGDNYGYTF.

There are many counts of this clonotype. The chain joins TRBV5-4 to TRBJ2-6; D perhaps matches TRBD1 (7 bases). CDR3 size: 19 residues. The germline V gene has CDR1 SGHNT and CDR2 YYREEE (reference sequence). V was trimmed by 0 bases and J by 0 bases, leaving 16 bases between them. The CDR3 protein is CASSLGGAGGISGANVLTF. CDR3 DNA: TGTGCCAGCAGCTTGGGAGGTGCAGGGGGGATCTCTGGGGCCAACGTCCTGACTTTC.

This clonotype was counted ten times or more. The chain couples TRBV6-2 or TRBV6-3 to TRBJ2-2; possible D gene TRBD2, 7 bases. The V gene's germline CDR1 is MNHEY and CDR2 SVGEGT. This CDR3 is built from 14 residues. Trimming removed 6 bases from V and 5 bases from J, with 13 bases in between. CDR3 in amino acids: CASRVGGQTGELFF. The CDR3 DNA follows: TGTGCCAGCAGGGTGGGGGGGCAGACCGGGGAGCTGTTTTTT.

This clonotype was seen repeatedly, ten times or more. This sequence joins TRBV4-1 and TRBJ2-7, with D unclear. Germline CDR1 and CDR2: MGHRA and YSYEKL. V was shortened by 1 base and J by 3 bases, with 10 bases between the two germline ends. The CDR3 is made up of 14 amino acids. The CDR3 bases are TGCGCCAGCAGCCAAGGGCTAAGGAACTACGAGCAGTACTTC. This encodes CASSQGLRNYEQYF.

This clonotype was observed a handful of times. The chain links TRBV6-5 to TRBJ2-2; TRBD2 matches at 7 bases. This CDR3 has 15 amino acids. The germline CDR1 and CDR2 sequences are MNHEY and SVGAGI. J was trimmed by 3 bases and V by 6 bases; bases with no gene match: 7. The CDR3 here is CASSEGGLYTGELFF. Here the CDR3 DNA reads TGTGCCAGCAGCGAGGGAGGGCTGTACACCGGGGAGCTGTTTTTT.

The table lists this clonotype with a few counts. This chain uses TRBV30 with TRBJ1-5, with D hard to call. Germline V gene lookup returns CDR1 GTSNPN and CDR2 SVGIG (reference sequence). The CDR3 loop spans 12 amino acids. Trimming removed 0 bases from V and 12 bases from J, with 12 bases in between. CDR3: CAWSVGGRRQHF. The CDR3 coding sequence is TGTGCCTGGAGTGTAGGTGGACGGCGCCAGCATTTT.

This clonotype has more than one count but fewer than ten. The V call is TRBV7-2, the J call TRBJ1-1, with 7 bases matching TRBD1. CDR1 and CDR2 (germline): SGHTA, FQGNSA. This CDR3 comprises 13 residues. Trimming took 3 bases from V and 6 from J; bases not matched to a gene: 4. This CDR3 reads CASSFGQVAEAFF. The CDR3 DNA follows: TGTGCCAGCAGCTTCGGACAGGTCGCTGAAGCTTTCTTT.

At least ten counts were recorded for this clonotype. The chain has TRBV27 and TRBJ1-2; 9 nucleotides agree with TRBD1. The V and J ends lost 5 bases and 8 bases, in that order; junction bases with no gene match: 9. Germline V gives CDR1 MNHEY, CDR2 SMNVEV (reference sequence). The length of the CDR3 is 14 residues. In nucleotides, the CDR3 is TGTGCCAGCAGTCCCGCCGGGACAGGGAACGGCTACACCTTC. As protein: CASSPAGTGNGYTF.

This clonotype was seen many times. This sequence joins TRBV29-1 and TRBJ2-7; maybe TRBD1 (6 bases). Germline V gives CDR1 SQVTM, CDR2 ANQGSEA. Trimming cost V 7 bases and J 3 bases, with 19 bases left between them. The CDR3 sequence is 14 residues long. For the CDR3, the DNA is TGCAGCGCCCTTTCCCCAATACAGGGCTACGAGCAGTACTTC. Protein: CSALSPIQGYEQYF.

Many counts were recorded for this clonotype. The chain is built from TRBV9 and TRBJ2-1; 8 nucleotides align to TRBD1. The length of the CDR3 is 14 residues. V trimming: 4 bases; J trimming: 9 bases; junction bases outside the gene matches: 9. CDR1 is SGDLS, CDR2 YYNGEE, per germline. CDR3 bases: TGTGCCAGCAGCCTACGTCAGGGGGCGGGTGAGCAGTTCTTC. It codes for CASSLRQGAGEQFF.

This clonotype showed up many times. V is TRBV7-3 and J is TRBJ2-1; a possible D gene is TRBD2 (5 bases). This CDR3 contains 13 residues. The germline V gene has CDR1 SGHTA and CDR2 FQGTGA. Deletions cut 2 bases from V and 12 bases from J, with 14 bases between. Here the CDR3 DNA reads TGTGCCAGCAGCTTATACCCGGGGTACTTGCAGTTCTTC. Translated, it gives CASSLYPGYLQFF.

There are many counts of this clonotype. V usage is TRBV2 and J usage is TRBJ2-7; 9 bases map to TRBD1. The V segment lost 6 bases and the J segment 2 bases; nucleotides outside the gene matches: 5. The CDR3 extends over 14 amino acids. The germline V gene has CDR1 SNHLY and CDR2 FYNNEI. As DNA, the CDR3 is TGTGCCAGCAGATCCGGGACAGGGCCCTACGAGCAGTACTTC. It is translated as CASRSGTGPYEQYF.